This T cell receptor (beta chain) appears in the sequencing data of a study of blood T cell repertoires in COVID-19. Overall study context: The United States, Italy and Spain were the sources of the acute and convalescent COVID-19 samples. Sources were T cells, B-cell-depleted T cells, or PBMCs; the material itself was cDNA or gDNA.

Source study methods: Researchers report that nucleated cell counts were estimated from reference gene primer amplification. Produced via immunoSEQ multiplex PCR; TCRdb's table is partial and in-frame only. The DNA was the basis for D and trimming; V, J and clone size are from that table. The sample carries 310,000 or so clones, over 75% recorded once. Trimming took 5 bases from V and 3 from J; bases not matched to a gene: 6. Germline V gene sequence: CDR1 SGHRS, CDR2 YFSETQ. The CDR3 extends over 15 amino acids. The V call is TRBV5-1, the J call TRBJ2-5, with TRBD2 matching 11 bases. This TCR derives from a man over 45 with active or convalescent COVID-19. The sample comprised peripheral blood. The DNA of the CDR3 is TGCGCCAGCAGTGATAGCGGGAGGGCCGAAGAGACCCAGTACTTC. Its translation: CASSDSGRAEETQYF.